A selection of T cell receptor beta chains follows, all from one sample in a study of graft-versus-host responses after intestinal transplantation. TCRdb's copy holds only in-frame clones and misses some; the assay was immunoSEQ multiplex PCR. The sample lists 95,000 to 110,000 clones, roughly 87% occurring once. Antigen specificity for these receptors is unknown. Here the sequenced sample was unstimulated CD4+ T cells sorted from spleen or lymph node cells, taken before intestinal transplant. All receptors derive from a human donor who received an intestinal transplant. The CDR3 runs from the conserved cysteine through the conserved F or W. Each record gives: J gene, clone size, D gene, V gene, CDR3 protein, CDR3 DNA. A D gene is named only where the DNA matches it firmly. Rows give clone size only sometimes, using once, few, many, or a class for an expanded clone.

>TRBJ1-1|NA|TRBD1|TRBV7-9
CASSPGQGSVKAFF
TGTGCCAGCAGCCCGGGACAGGGAAGTGTGAAAGCTTTCTTT
>TRBJ2-3|NA|TRBD2|TRBV28
CASSLSRGVADTQYF
TGTGCCAGCAGTTTGTCGCGGGGGGTTGCAGATACGCAGTATTTT
>TRBJ1-4|few|NA|TRBV6-5
CASSYPEGGKLFF
TGTGCCAGCAGTTACCCAGAGGGGGGAAAACTGTTTTTT
>TRBJ1-2|NA|NA|TRBV7-9
CASSFESYGYTF
TGTGCCAGCAGCTTCGAAAGCTATGGCTACACCTTC
>TRBJ1-3|few|NA|TRBV5-1
CASSLAGTLTGNTIYF
TGCGCCAGCAGCTTGGCAGGGACACTAACTGGAAACACCATATATTTT
>TRBJ1-1|NA|NA|TRBV18
CASSYQTGEAFF
TGTGCCAGCTCATACCAGACAGGCGAGGCTTTCTTT
>TRBJ1-1|once|NA|TRBV4-1
CASSTSTGLNTEAFF
TGCGCCAGCAGCACCTCAACAGGGTTGAACACTGAAGCTTTCTTT
>TRBJ2-1|few|TRBD2|TRBV7-2
CASSLWGAGVEFF
TGTGCCAGCAGCTTATGGGGCGCGGGAGTCGAGTTCTTC
>TRBJ1-1|NA|TRBD1|TRBV18
CASSLGDREYAEAFF
TGTGCCAGCTCACTAGGGGACAGGGAATATGCTGAAGCTTTCTTT
>TRBJ1-2|NA|NA|TRBV5-1
CASSPDRTSTIHGYTF
TGCGCCAGCAGCCCGGACAGAACTAGCACAATTCATGGCTACACCTTC
>TRBJ2-1|NA|TRBD2|TRBV7-9
CASSFGLAENEQFF
TGTGCCAGCAGCTTCGGACTAGCGGAAAATGAGCAGTTCTTC
>TRBJ1-1|NA|TRBD1|TRBV27
CASIKQGWDTEAFF
TGTGCCAGCATCAAACAGGGGTGGGATACTGAAGCTTTCTTT
>TRBJ2-1|NA|TRBD2|TRBV10-2
CATTGTPGLATEQFF
TGCGCCACCACCGGGACTCCGGGACTAGCGACTGAGCAGTTCTTC
>TRBJ2-2|NA|TRBD1|TRBV2
CASSQDRGLTGELFF
TGTGCCAGCAGCCAGGACAGGGGGCTCACCGGGGAGCTGTTTTTT
>TRBJ1-1|NA|NA|TRBV5-1
CASSLSRVNTEAFF
TGCGCCAGCAGCTTGTCCAGGGTGAACACTGAAGCTTTCTTT
>TRBJ2-7|NA|NA|TRBV5-6
CASSQTETYEQYF
TGTGCCAGCAGCCAGACTGAAACCTACGAGCAGTACTTC
>TRBJ2-1|NA|TRBD1|TRBV7-3
CASSPRGQAQDEQFF
TGTGCCAGCAGCCCAAGGGGACAGGCTCAAGATGAGCAGTTCTTC
>TRBJ2-7|NA|TRBD1|TRBV9
CASSVSGTVATEQYF
TGTGCCAGCAGCGTCTCCGGGACAGTCGCCACCGAGCAGTACTTC
>TRBJ2-1|NA|NA|TRBV6-5
CASRGHQGFF
TGTGCCAGCAGGGGACATCAGGGGTTCTTC
>TRBJ2-6|NA|NA|TRBV27
CASRPQATLPGIGANVLTF
TGTGCCAGCAGACCCCAAGCGACCCTCCCCGGGATTGGGGCCAACGTCCTGACTTTC
>TRBJ2-1|NA|NA|TRBV5-1
CASAGWNEQFF
TGCGCCAGCGCGGGGTGGAATGAGCAGTTCTTC
>TRBJ2-7|NA|NA|TRBV5-4
CASSLSGGVNEQYF
TGTGCCAGCAGCTTGTCGGGGGGCGTAAACGAGCAGTACTTC
>TRBJ2-3|few|NA|TRBV5-1
CASSLDPGTDTQYF
TGCGCCAGCAGCTTGGATCCAGGCACAGATACGCAGTATTTT
>TRBJ1-1|NA|NA|TRBV7-2
CASSLYPAAGAFF
TGTGCCAGCAGCTTATACCCGGCAGCTGGGGCTTTCTTT
>TRBJ1-5|once|NA|TRBV30
CAAGGTANQPQHF
TGTGCCGCGGGAGGGACGGCGAATCAGCCCCAGCATTTT
>TRBJ2-6|NA|NA|TRBV7-6
CASSLGGIGANVLTF
TGTGCCAGCAGCTTAGGAGGGATCGGGGCCAACGTCCTGACTTTC
>TRBJ2-7|NA|NA|TRBV5-6
CASSRDRTTYEQYF
TGTGCCAGCAGCAGGGACCGAACAACCTACGAGCAGTACTTC
>TRBJ2-5|NA|NA|TRBV11-2
CASSSPAGAGETQYF
TGTGCCAGCAGCTCCCCCGCGGGGGCCGGTGAGACCCAGTACTTC
>TRBJ2-3|NA|NA|TRBV29-1
CTYGTAADTQYF
TGCACCTATGGCACAGCAGCAGATACGCAGTATTTT
>TRBJ1-4|once|NA|TRBV6-5
CASSQRGEKLFF
TGTGCCAGCAGTCAAAGGGGGGAAAAACTGTTTTTT
>TRBJ1-2|NA|TRBD1|TRBV7-9
CASSRSTGVHYGYTF
TGTGCCAGCAGCCGATCGACAGGGGTTCACTATGGCTACACCTTC
>TRBJ1-2|once|NA|TRBV5-6
CASSFFDRNYGYTF
TGTGCCAGCAGCTTCTTCGACCGTAACTATGGCTACACCTTC
>TRBJ2-1|NA|TRBD2|TRBV7-3
CASSRSGGALNEQFF
TGTGCCAGCAGCCGTAGCGGGGGGGCACTCAATGAGCAGTTCTTC
>TRBJ2-7|NA|TRBD2|TRBV5-1
CASSPPKGGPYEQYF
TGCGCCAGCAGCCCCCCCAAGGGAGGGCCCTACGAGCAGTACTTC
>TRBJ2-4|NA|NA|TRBV4-1
CASSPWVTTRSKNIQYF
TGCGCCAGCAGCCCGTGGGTAACGACCAGGTCCAAAAACATTCAGTACTTC
>TRBJ1-5|NA|NA|TRBV7-9
CASRELGASNQPQHF
TGTGCCAGCAGGGAACTGGGGGCTAGCAATCAGCCCCAGCATTTT
>TRBJ2-3|NA|TRBD2|TRBV5-1
CASSLAGTSGADTQYF
TGCGCCAGCAGCTTGGCCGGGACTAGCGGGGCGGATACGCAGTATTTT
>TRBJ2-1|NA|NA|TRBV18
CASGGAYNEQFF
TGTGCCAGCGGGGGGGCTTACAATGAGCAGTTCTTC
>TRBJ2-2|NA|TRBD2|TRBV7-3
CASSLKPPGLASNTGELFF
TGTGCCAGCAGCTTAAAACCACCGGGACTAGCGTCGAACACCGGGGAGCTGTTTTTT
>TRBJ1-3|NA|TRBD1|TRBV4-2
CASSQGQGPSSGNTIYF
TGTGCCAGCAGCCAGGGACAGGGCCCGAGCTCTGGAAACACCATATATTTT
>TRBJ2-1|NA|NA|TRBV15
CATSRGWTGGLSYNEQFF
TGTGCCACCAGCAGAGGATGGACGGGGGGCCTCTCCTACAATGAGCAGTTCTTC
>TRBJ2-7|NA|NA|TRBV19
CASTPHGGMSYEQYF
TGTGCCAGTACCCCTCACGGGGGCATGTCCTACGAGCAGTACTTC
>TRBJ1-3|NA|NA|TRBV7-9
CASDGNTIYF
TGTGCCAGCGACGGAAACACCATATATTTT
>TRBJ1-6|medium-sized|NA|TRBV21-1
CATLQGFGEDYNSPLHF
TGTGCCACCTTACAGGGGTTTGGAGAGGATTATAATTCACCCCTCCACTTT
>TRBJ1-1|NA|TRBD1|TRBV5-1
CASSLVTGSTENFF
TGCGCCAGCAGCTTGGTGACAGGGAGTACTGAAAATTTCTTT
>TRBJ2-3|NA|NA|TRBV5-1
CASTLAGTDTQYF
TGCGCCAGCACTTTAGCGGGCACAGATACGCAGTATTTT